The T cell receptor (beta chain) under discussion was sequenced for a study of OX40 agonist ivuxolimab in advanced cancers. The CDR3 totals 17 residues. From germline, CDR1 is MGHRA and CDR2 YSYEKL. V shed 2 bases, J shed 8 bases, and the junction held 15 bases outside the gene matches. Sequencing used immunoSEQ multiplex PCR; TCRdb keeps in-frame clones, though not all of them. The sample has just over 25,000 clones, approximately 86% seen once. The specimen comprised CD4+ or CD8+ T cells sorted from blood, sampled in a trial of the OX40 agonist ivuxolimab. This chain joins TRBV4-1 and TRBJ2-4; 7 bases are a match to TRBD2. This TCR was recovered from an adult with an advanced solid tumor such as melanoma, head and neck, liver or kidney cancer. This CDR3 is CASSQPSTSWSRDIQYF. DNA of the CDR3: TGCGCCAGCAGCCAACCTTCGACTAGCTGGAGTAGGGACATTCAGTACTTC.